This is a list of T cell receptor beta chains from one sample in a study of T cell responses to AZD1222 COVID-19 vaccine. Produced via immunoSEQ multiplex PCR; TCRdb's table is partial and in-frame only. The sample lists some 120,000 clones, 87% occurring once. The source material was peripheral blood, sampled on day 0 of AZD1222 vaccination. The receptors come from an adult in good health. Both conserved end residues are part of each CDR3. Fields, in order: V gene, D gene, J gene, CDR3 DNA, CDR3 protein. A D gene is named only where the DNA matches it firmly.

v_gene: TRBV19
d_gene: TRBD1
j_gene: TRBJ2-6
CDR3nt: TGTGCCAGTAGTGGGGGACAGGGAACGATCTCTGGGGCCAACGTCCTGACTTTC
CDR3aa: CASSGGQGTISGANVLTF

v_gene: TRBV18
d_gene: -
j_gene: TRBJ1-1
CDR3nt: TGTGCCAGCTCACCATTAACTGAAGCTTTCTTT
CDR3aa: CASSPLTEAFF

v_gene: TRBV2
d_gene: -
j_gene: TRBJ1-2
CDR3nt: TGTGCCAGCAGTCCAGGCCCAAGGAGGGGCTACACCTTC
CDR3aa: CASSPGPRRGYTF

v_gene: TRBV6-1
d_gene: -
j_gene: TRBJ1-2
CDR3nt: TGTGCCAGCAGTGAGGGGGCTCGGTATGGCTACACCTTC
CDR3aa: CASSEGARYGYTF

v_gene: TRBV2
d_gene: -
j_gene: TRBJ1-2
CDR3nt: TGTGCCAGCAGTGAAAAGGGACAAGGCTATGGCTACACCTTC
CDR3aa: CASSEKGQGYGYTF

v_gene: TRBV30
d_gene: -
j_gene: TRBJ2-5
CDR3nt: TGTGCCTGGAGTCAGCGAGAGACCCAGTACTTC
CDR3aa: CAWSQRETQYF

v_gene: TRBV7-2
d_gene: -
j_gene: TRBJ2-3
CDR3nt: TGTGCCAGCAGCCGCAGGGGAAGCACAGATACGCAGTATTTT
CDR3aa: CASSRRGSTDTQYF

v_gene: TRBV5-5
d_gene: -
j_gene: TRBJ1-2
CDR3nt: TGTGCCAGCAGCTTAGGTCTTCGGGAGGACTATGGCTACACCTTC
CDR3aa: CASSLGLREDYGYTF

v_gene: TRBV25-1
d_gene: -
j_gene: TRBJ2-5
CDR3nt: TGTGCCAGCAGCCTCTCGGGAGCGGTTAAGGGGGAGACCCAGTACTTC
CDR3aa: CASSLSGAVKGETQYF

v_gene: TRBV6-7
d_gene: -
j_gene: TRBJ2-7
CDR3nt: TGTGCCAGCAGCCAGCATTTCTACGAGCAGTACTTC
CDR3aa: CASSQHFYEQYF